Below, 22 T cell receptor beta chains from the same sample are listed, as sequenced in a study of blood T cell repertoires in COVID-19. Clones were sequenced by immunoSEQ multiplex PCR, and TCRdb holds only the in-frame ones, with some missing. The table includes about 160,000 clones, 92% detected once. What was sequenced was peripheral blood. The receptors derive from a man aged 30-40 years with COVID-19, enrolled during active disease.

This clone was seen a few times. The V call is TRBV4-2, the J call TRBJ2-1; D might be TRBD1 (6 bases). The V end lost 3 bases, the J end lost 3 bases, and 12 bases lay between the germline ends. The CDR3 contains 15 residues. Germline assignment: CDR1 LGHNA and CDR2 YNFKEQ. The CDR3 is CASSHIGQLYNEQFF. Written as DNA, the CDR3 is TGTGCCAGCAGCCACATCGGACAGCTCTACAATGAGCAGTTCTTC.

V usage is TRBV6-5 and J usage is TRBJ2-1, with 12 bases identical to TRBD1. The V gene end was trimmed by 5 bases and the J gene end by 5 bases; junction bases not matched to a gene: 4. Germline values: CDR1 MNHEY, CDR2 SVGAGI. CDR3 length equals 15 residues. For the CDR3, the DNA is TGTGCCAGCAGTCCGGGACAGGGGGCTAACAATGAGCAGTTCTTC. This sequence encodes CASSPGQGANNEQFF.

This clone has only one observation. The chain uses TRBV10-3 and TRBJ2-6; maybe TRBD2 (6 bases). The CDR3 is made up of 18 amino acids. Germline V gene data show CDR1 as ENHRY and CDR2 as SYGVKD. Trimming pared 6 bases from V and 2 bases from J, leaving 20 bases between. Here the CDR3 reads CAIRIGGTNGTGANVLTF. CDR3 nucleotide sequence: TGTGCCATCAGAATCGGAGGGACGAATGGAACTGGGGCCAACGTCCTGACTTTC.

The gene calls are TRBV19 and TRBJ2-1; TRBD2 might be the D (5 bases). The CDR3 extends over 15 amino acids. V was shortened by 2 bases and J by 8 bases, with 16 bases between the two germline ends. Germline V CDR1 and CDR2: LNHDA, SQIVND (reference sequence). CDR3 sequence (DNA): TGTGCCAGTAGTATAAAAGGACTGGGGTTGTATGAGCAGTTCTTC. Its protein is CASSIKGLGLYEQFF.

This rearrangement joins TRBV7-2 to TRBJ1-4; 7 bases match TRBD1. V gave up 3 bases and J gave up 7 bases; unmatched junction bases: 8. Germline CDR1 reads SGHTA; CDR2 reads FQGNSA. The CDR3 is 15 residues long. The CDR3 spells CASSFITGVGEKLFF. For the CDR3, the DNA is TGTGCCAGCAGCTTTATAACAGGGGTGGGTGAAAAACTGTTTTTT.

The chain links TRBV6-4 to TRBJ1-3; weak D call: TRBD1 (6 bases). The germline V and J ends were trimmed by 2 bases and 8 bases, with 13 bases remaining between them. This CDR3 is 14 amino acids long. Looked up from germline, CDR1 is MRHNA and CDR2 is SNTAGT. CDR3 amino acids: CASSDRQGWDTIYF. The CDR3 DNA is TGTGCCAGCAGTGACAGGCAGGGGTGGGACACCATATATTTT.

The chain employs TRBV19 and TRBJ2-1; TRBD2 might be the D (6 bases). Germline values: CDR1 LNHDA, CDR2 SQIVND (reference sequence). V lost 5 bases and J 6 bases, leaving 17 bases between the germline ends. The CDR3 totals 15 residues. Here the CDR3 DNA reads TGTGCCAGTAGTCCCCGGGGGAGCCCTATCAATGAGCAGTTCTTC. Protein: CASSPRGSPINEQFF.

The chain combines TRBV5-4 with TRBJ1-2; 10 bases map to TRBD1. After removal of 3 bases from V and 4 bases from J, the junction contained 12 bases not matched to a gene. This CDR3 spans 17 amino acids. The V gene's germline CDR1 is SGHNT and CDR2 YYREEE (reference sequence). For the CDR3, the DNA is TGTGCCAGCAGCTGGGGGGGGACAGGGGAGCAAGGCTATGGCTACACCTTC. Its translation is CASSWGGTGEQGYGYTF.

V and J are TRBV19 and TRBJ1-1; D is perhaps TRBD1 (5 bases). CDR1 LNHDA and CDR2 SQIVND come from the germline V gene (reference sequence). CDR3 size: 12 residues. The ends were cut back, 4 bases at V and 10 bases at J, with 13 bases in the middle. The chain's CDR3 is CASSTDIRGAFF. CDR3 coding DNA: TGTGCCAGTAGTACGGACATCCGAGGAGCTTTCTTT.

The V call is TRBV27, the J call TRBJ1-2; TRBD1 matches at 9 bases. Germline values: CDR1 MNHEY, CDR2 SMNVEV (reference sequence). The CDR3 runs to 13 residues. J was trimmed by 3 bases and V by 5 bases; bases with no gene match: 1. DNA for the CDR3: TGTGCCAGCAGTGGACAGGGGCACTATGGCTACACCTTC. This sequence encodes CASSGQGHYGYTF.

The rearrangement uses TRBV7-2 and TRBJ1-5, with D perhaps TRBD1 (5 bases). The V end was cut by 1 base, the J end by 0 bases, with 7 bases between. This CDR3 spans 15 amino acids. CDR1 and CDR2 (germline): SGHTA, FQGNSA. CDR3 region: CASSLEGYSNQPQHF. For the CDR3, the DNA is TGTGCCAGCAGCTTAGAGGGGTATAGCAATCAGCCCCAGCATTTT.

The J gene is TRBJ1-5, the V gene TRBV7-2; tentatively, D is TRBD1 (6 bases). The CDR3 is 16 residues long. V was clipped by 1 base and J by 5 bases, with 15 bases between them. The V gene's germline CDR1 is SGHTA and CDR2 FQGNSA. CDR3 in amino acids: CASSLGSRGGHQPQHF. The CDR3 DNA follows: TGTGCCAGCAGCTTAGGGTCCAGGGGCGGGCATCAGCCCCAGCATTTT.

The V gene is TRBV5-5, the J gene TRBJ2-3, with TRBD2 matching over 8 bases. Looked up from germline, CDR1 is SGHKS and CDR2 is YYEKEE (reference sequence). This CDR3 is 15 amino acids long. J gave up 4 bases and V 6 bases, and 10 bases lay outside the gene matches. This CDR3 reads CASTPQAGGPDTQYF. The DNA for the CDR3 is TGTGCCAGCACCCCCCAGGCGGGGGGACCAGATACGCAGTATTTT.

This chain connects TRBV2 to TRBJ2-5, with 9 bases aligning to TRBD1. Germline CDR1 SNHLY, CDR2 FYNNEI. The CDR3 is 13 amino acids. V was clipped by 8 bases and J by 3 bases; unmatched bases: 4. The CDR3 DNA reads TGTGCCAGCCGGTGGACAGGGGAAGAGACCCAGTACTTC. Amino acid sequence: CASRWTGEETQYF. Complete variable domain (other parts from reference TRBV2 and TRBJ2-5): EPEVTQTPSHQVTQMGQEVILRCVPISNHLYFYWYRQILGQKVEFLVSFYNNEISEKSEIFDDQFSVERPDGSNFTLKIRSTKLEDSAMYFCASRWTGEETQYFGPGTRLLVL.

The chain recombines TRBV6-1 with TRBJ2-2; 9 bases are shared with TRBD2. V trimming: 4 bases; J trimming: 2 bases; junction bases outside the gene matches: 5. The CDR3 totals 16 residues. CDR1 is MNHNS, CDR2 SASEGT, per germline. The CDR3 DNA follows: TGTGCCAGCAGTGGATCCGGGACTAGCAACACCGGGGAGCTGTTTTTT. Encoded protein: CASSGSGTSNTGELFF.

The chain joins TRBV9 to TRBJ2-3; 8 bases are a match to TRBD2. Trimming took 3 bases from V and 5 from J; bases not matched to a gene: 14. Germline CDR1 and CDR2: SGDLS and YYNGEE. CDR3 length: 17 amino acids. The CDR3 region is CASSAEPAGRAGDTQYF. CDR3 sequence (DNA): TGTGCCAGCAGCGCCGAACCGGCCGGGAGGGCCGGAGATACGCAGTATTTT.

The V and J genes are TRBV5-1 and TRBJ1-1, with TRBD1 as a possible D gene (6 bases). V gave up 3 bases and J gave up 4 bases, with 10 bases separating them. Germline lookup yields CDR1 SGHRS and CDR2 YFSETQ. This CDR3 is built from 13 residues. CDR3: CASSSQGSTEAFF. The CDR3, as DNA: TGCGCCAGCAGCTCACAGGGTTCCACTGAAGCTTTCTTT.

The CDR3 sequence: CASSLGQKLQAFF. In nucleotides, the CDR3 is TGTGCCAGCAGCTTAGGACAAAAACTCCAAGCTTTCTTT. The genes are TRBV7-2 and TRBJ1-1; D is ambiguous. The CDR3 extends over 13 amino acids. Trimming removed 1 base at V and 9 bases at J, with 12 bases between. Germline CDR1 SGHTA, CDR2 FQGNSA.

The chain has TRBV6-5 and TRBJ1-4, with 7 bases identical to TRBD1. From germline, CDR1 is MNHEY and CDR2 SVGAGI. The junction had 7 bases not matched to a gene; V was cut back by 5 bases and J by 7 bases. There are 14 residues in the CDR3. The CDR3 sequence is CASSQQGMFEKLFF. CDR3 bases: TGTGCCAGCAGTCAACAGGGGATGTTTGAAAAACTGTTTTTT.

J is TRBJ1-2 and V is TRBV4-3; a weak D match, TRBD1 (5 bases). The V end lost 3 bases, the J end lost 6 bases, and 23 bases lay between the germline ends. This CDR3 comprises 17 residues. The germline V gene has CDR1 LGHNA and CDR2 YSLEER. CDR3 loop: CASSHLFTAGKGDGYTF. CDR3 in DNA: TGCGCCAGCAGCCATCTTTTTACTGCAGGGAAAGGAGATGGCTACACCTTC.

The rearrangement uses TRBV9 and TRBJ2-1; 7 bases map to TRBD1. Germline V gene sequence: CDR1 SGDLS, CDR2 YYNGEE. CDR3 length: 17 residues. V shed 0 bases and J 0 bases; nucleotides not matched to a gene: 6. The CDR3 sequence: CASSVATGQSSYNEQFF. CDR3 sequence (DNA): TGTGCCAGCAGCGTAGCTACGGGACAGTCCTCCTACAATGAGCAGTTCTTC.

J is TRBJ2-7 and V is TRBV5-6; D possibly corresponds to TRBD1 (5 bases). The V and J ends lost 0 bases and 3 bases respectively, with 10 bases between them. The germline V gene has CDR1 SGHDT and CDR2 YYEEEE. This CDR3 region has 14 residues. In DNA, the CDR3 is TGTGCCAGCAGCTTGGTTGGCAGGGACTACGAGCAGTACTTC. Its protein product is CASSLVGRDYEQYF. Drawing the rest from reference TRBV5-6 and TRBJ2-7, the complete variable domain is DAGVTQSPTHLIKTRGQQVTLRCSPKSGHDTVSWYQQALGQGPQFIFQYYEEEERQRGNFPDRFSGHQFPNYSSELNVNALLLGDSALYLCASSLVGRDYEQYFGPGTRLTVT.